This T cell receptor (beta chain) was obtained from a study of memory CD4+ T cells and cytomegalovirus serostatus. Study-wide results and caveats: CD4+ memory repertoires contained about two fifths of the roughly 150 reported CMV TCRbeta sequences.

Single viable CD3+CD4+CD8-CD45RO+ cells were sorted as the memory CD4+ T cells. CD4+ T cells were isolated by positive magnetic selection. Of note for this clone: No antigen is known for it.

Assay used: immunoSEQ multiplex PCR; TCRdb lists only in-frame clones, some missing. The table records around 63,000 clones, 70% to 80% of them present only once. The ends were cut back, 7 bases at V and 4 bases at J, with 16 bases in the middle. The CDR3 runs 15 residues. The V gene's germline CDR1 is LNHDA and CDR2 SQIVND (reference sequence). The TCR comes from an adult in good health and CMV-seropositive. The V gene is TRBV19, the J gene TRBJ2-2, with a weak D call TRBD1 (5 bases). Specimen: memory CD4+ T cells from blood. The CDR3 bases are TGTGCCAGTAAGAACAGGCCTCTTATCACCGGGGAGCTGTTTTTT. Its translation is CASKNRPLITGELFF. Combining the CDR3 with reference TRBV19 and TRBJ2-2 gives the whole variable domain DGGITQSPKYLFRKEGQNVTLSCEQNLNHDAMYWYRQDPGQGLRLIYYSQIVNDFQKGDIAEGYSVSREKKESFPLTVTSAQKNPTAFYLCASKNRPLITGELFFGEGSRLTVL.